These 28 T cell receptor beta chains were sequenced from one sample in a study of blood T cell repertoires in COVID-19. Some clones are missing from TCRdb's copy, which holds only in-frame ones; the method was immunoSEQ multiplex PCR. The data hold under 350,000 clones, with over 85% observed a single time. The material sequenced was PBMCs or T cells enriched from blood (not recorded which). These receptors all stem from a man in his fifties or sixties who had recovered from COVID-19.

The rearrangement links TRBV7-9 to TRBJ2-2; D may be TRBD2 (6 bases). Germline CDR1 SEHNR, CDR2 FQNEAQ (reference sequence). The V end lost 1 base, the J end lost 6 bases, and 12 bases lay between the germline ends. The CDR3 contains 15 residues. The CDR3 here is CASSLGLGVAGELFF. CDR3 in DNA: TGTGCCAGCAGCTTAGGACTAGGAGTTGCCGGGGAGCTGTTTTTT.

The genes are TRBV24-1 and TRBJ1-5, with D possibly matching TRBD1 (5 bases). CDR1 and CDR2 from the germline V gene are KGHDR and SFDVKD. The CDR3 length is 18 residues. Trimming took 6 bases from V and 6 from J, leaving 26 bases between them. For the CDR3, the DNA is TGTGCCACCAGTCATCCATGGTCACGGGTGGGCACAGGTCAGCCCCAGCATTTT. This translates into CATSHPWSRVGTGQPQHF.

The chain combines TRBV5-1 with TRBJ2-7; maybe TRBD1 (6 bases). The V end lost 6 bases, the J end lost 2 bases, and 9 bases lay between the germline ends. Germline V CDR1 and CDR2: SGHRS, YFSETQ. The CDR3 totals 12 residues. This chain's CDR3 is CASTRGPYEQYF. CDR3 nucleotides: TGCGCCAGCACCAGGGGTCCCTACGAGCAGTACTTC.

The chain combines TRBV9 with TRBJ1-2; 7 nucleotides align to TRBD1. CDR3 length: 16 residues. The J segment lost 4 bases and the V segment lost 5 bases, leaving 14 bases of the junction unmatched. CDR1 SGDLS and CDR2 YYNGEE come from the germline V gene. In DNA, the CDR3 is TGTGCCAGCAGTGTACTCCGGGGCCCAGGGGGCTATGGCTACACCTTC. Translation: CASSVLRGPGGYGYTF.

This sequence joins TRBV15 and TRBJ2-6; D gene unclear. In germline, CDR1 is LNHNV, CDR2 YYDKDF (reference sequence). The CDR3 is 17 residues long. V was pared by 1 base and J by 0 bases, with 10 bases between. The CDR3 protein is CATSRGEAYSGANVLTF. DNA of the CDR3: TGTGCCACCAGCAGAGGTGAGGCGTACTCTGGGGCCAACGTCCTGACTTTC.

CDR3 protein: CASSLGLAGSNEQFF. Here the CDR3 DNA reads TGTGCCAGCAGCTTAGGGCTAGCGGGGAGTAATGAGCAGTTCTTC. This chain uses TRBV11-2 with TRBJ2-1, with TRBD2 identical over 9 bases. The germline CDR1 and CDR2 sequences are SGHAT and FQNNGV. CDR3 length equals 15 residues. J was trimmed by 7 bases and V by 1 base; bases with no gene match: 5.

The rearrangement links TRBV19 to TRBJ1-3; TRBD1 is a possible D gene (6 bases). Trimming cost V 9 bases and J 0 bases, with 12 bases left between them. The CDR3 has 14 amino acids. The V gene's germline CDR1 is LNHDA and CDR2 SQIVND (reference sequence). CDR3 coding DNA: TGTGCCAGCATAGACAGGTTCTCTGGAAACACCATATATTTT. This encodes CASIDRFSGNTIYF.

The rearrangement links TRBV19 to TRBJ1-1, with D tentatively TRBD1 (5 bases). Germline CDR1 and CDR2: LNHDA and SQIVND (reference sequence). Trimming stripped 3 bases from V and 4 bases from J, with 15 bases between. The CDR3 has 15 amino acids. CDR3: CASSILVLGGTEAFF. The CDR3 region has the DNA TGTGCCAGTAGTATTCTTGTGCTGGGGGGCACTGAAGCTTTCTTT.

This chain joins TRBV2 and TRBJ1-2, with D possibly matching TRBD1 (5 bases). Looked up from germline, CDR1 is SNHLY and CDR2 is FYNNEI. V was trimmed by 3 bases and J by 4 bases, leaving 15 bases between them. CDR3 length: 15 amino acids. The CDR3 region is CASSDPRWDFYGYTF. CDR3 DNA: TGTGCCAGCAGTGACCCCAGGTGGGACTTCTATGGCTACACCTTC. Complete variable domain (other parts from reference TRBV2 and TRBJ1-2): EPEVTQTPSHQVTQMGQEVILRCVPISNHLYFYWYRQILGQKVEFLVSFYNNEISEKSEIFDDQFSVERPDGSNFTLKIRSTKLEDSAMYFCASSDPRWDFYGYTFGSGTRLTVV.

The V gene is TRBV7-8, the J gene TRBJ1-5; TRBD1 is a possible D gene (6 bases). With 7 bases removed from V and 0 bases from J, the gap between germline ends came to 13 bases. The CDR3 has 15 amino acids. The germline gives CDR1 SGHVS, CDR2 FQNEAQ. This CDR3 reads CASTLTGYSNQPQHF. The CDR3 DNA reads as TGTGCCAGCACACTGACAGGTTATAGCAATCAGCCCCAGCATTTT.

The gene calls are TRBV5-4 and TRBJ1-2; 7 bases line up with TRBD1. Germline CDR1 is SGHNT and CDR2 is YYREEE (reference sequence). The CDR3 is 15 residues long. J lost 4 bases, V lost 4 bases, and 10 bases had no gene match. The CDR3 DNA is TGTGCCAGCAGCCAAAAGGGACAGACGATCTATGGCTACACCTTC. This codes for CASSQKGQTIYGYTF.

The chain recombines TRBV12-3 or TRBV12-4 with TRBJ1-1; 9 bases line up with TRBD1. Trimming at V came to 4 bases and at J to 8 bases, leaving 5 bases not matched to a gene. The CDR3 loop spans 13 amino acids. CDR3 sequence reads: CASSWTGAFEAFF. In DNA, the CDR3 is TGTGCCAGCAGTTGGACAGGGGCATTCGAAGCTTTCTTT.

CDR3 nucleotides: TGTGCCAGCAGCTTGGGACTAGCGGGGGACCAAGAGACCCAGTACTTC. Its protein product is CASSLGLAGDQETQYF. The chain couples TRBV7-9 to TRBJ2-5; 14 bases line up with TRBD2. Germline V gives CDR1 SEHNR, CDR2 FQNEAQ (reference sequence). The trim removed 3 bases at V and 0 bases at J, leaving 0 bases unmatched. CDR3 length: 16 residues.

The DNA of the CDR3 is TGTGCCAGCAGCGTAGTGGGACAGGAGACAGATACGCAGTATTTT. This encodes CASSVVGQETDTQYF. This chain joins TRBV9 and TRBJ2-3; 8 bases agree with TRBD1. The germline V gene encodes CDR1 SGDLS and CDR2 YYNGEE. V shed 0 bases, J shed 3 bases, and the junction held 3 bases outside the gene matches. This CDR3 region has 15 residues. Supplemented by reference TRBV9 and TRBJ2-3, the full variable domain reads DSGVTQTPKHLITATGQRVTLRCSPRSGDLSVYWYQQSLDQGLQFLIQYYNGEERAKGNILERFSAQQFPDLHSELNLSSLELGDSALYFCASSVVGQETDTQYFGPGTRLTVL.

The chain employs TRBV30 and TRBJ2-7, with 7 bases that match TRBD1. The germline CDR1 and CDR2 sequences are GTSNPN and SVGIG (reference sequence). CDR3 length equals 12 residues. The trim removed 8 bases at V and 2 bases at J, leaving 6 bases unmatched. The CDR3 DNA is TGTGCCGGCCGGGACAGAACCTACGAGCAGTACTTC. This translates into CAGRDRTYEQYF.

The CDR3 loop reads CASSDPTVWGPRGNYEQYF. CDR3 nucleotide sequence: TGTGCCAGCAGTGACCCCACCGTCTGGGGACCACGGGGGAACTACGAGCAGTACTTC. This chain joins TRBV6-1 and TRBJ2-7, with TRBD2 as a possible D gene (6 bases). Trimming removed 3 bases from V and 3 bases from J, with 27 bases in between. The CDR3 has 19 residues. Per the germline V gene, CDR1 is MNHNS and CDR2 is SASEGT.

The chain recombines TRBV18 with TRBJ2-5; tentatively, D is TRBD2 (7 bases). Trimming pared 2 bases from V and 4 bases from J, leaving 17 bases between. The CDR3 runs to 16 residues. Germline CDR1 KGHSH, CDR2 LQKENI. The CDR3 DNA is TGTGCCAGCTCACCAAGGGGGGGACGTTCAGGAGAGACCCAGTACTTC. It codes for CASSPRGGRSGETQYF.

The chain recombines TRBV6-1 with TRBJ2-4; 16 nucleotides align to TRBD2. The trim removed 2 bases at V and 8 bases at J, leaving 9 bases unmatched. Germline values: CDR1 MNHNS, CDR2 SASEGT. The CDR3 is made up of 18 amino acids. This CDR3 reads CASSETRGTSGRGDIQYF. The CDR3 DNA reads as TGTGCCAGCAGTGAAACCCGTGGGACTAGCGGGAGGGGGGACATTCAGTACTTC.

The chain joins TRBV11-2 to TRBJ2-1; D gene ambiguous. Germline CDR1 and CDR2: SGHAT and FQNNGV. V shed 5 bases and J shed 9 bases, with 17 bases lying between them. The CDR3 totals 14 residues. The CDR3 DNA follows: TGTGCCAGCAGCCCAAGCCCTAATAGTGGTGAGCAGTTCTTC. Protein: CASSPSPNSGEQFF.

The chain uses TRBV12-3 or TRBV12-4 and TRBJ2-5; D not certain. The V and J ends lost 8 bases and 0 bases respectively, with 10 bases between them. The CDR3 is made up of 13 amino acids. CDR3 amino acids: CASASKYQETQYF. CDR3 bases: TGTGCCAGCGCCTCTAAGTACCAAGAGACCCAGTACTTC.

V is TRBV7-3 and J is TRBJ1-1; 7 bases are a match to TRBD1. Losses at the gene ends were 2 bases for V and 4 bases for J; bases not matched to a gene: 7. Germline CDR1 reads SGHTA; CDR2 reads FQGTGA. This CDR3 contains 15 residues. This CDR3 reads CASSLDGTASTEAFF. CDR3 coding DNA: TGTGCCAGCAGCTTAGATGGGACAGCGAGCACTGAAGCTTTCTTT.

The chain couples TRBV5-1 to TRBJ2-5; the D gene is possibly TRBD1 (5 bases). The CDR3 sequence is 15 residues long. Trimming shortened V by 4 bases and J by 3 bases, and 16 bases separated the two germline ends. CDR1 is SGHRS, CDR2 YFSETQ, per germline. The chain's CDR3 is CASSPAATEKETQYF. The CDR3 DNA reads TGCGCCAGCAGCCCGGCCGCGACAGAGAAAGAGACCCAGTACTTC.

The CDR3 region is CASRTGNSSPLHF. CDR3 bases: TGTGCCAGCAGGACAGGGAATTCTTCACCCCTCCACTTT. V gene TRBV25-1 combines with J gene TRBJ1-6, with 7 bases identical to TRBD1. CDR1 is MGHDK and CDR2 is SYGVNS in the germline V gene. V dropped 6 bases and J dropped 9; count of bases not matched to a gene: 5. The CDR3 consists of 13 residues. Full variable domain (outside the CDR3, taken from reference TRBV25-1 and TRBJ1-6): EADIYQTPRYLVIGTGKKITLECSQTMGHDKMYWYQQDPGMELHLIHYSYGVNSTEKGDLSSESTVSRIRTEHFPLTLESARPSHTSQYLCASRTGNSSPLHFGNGTRLTVT.

As concerns this clone: Sequence at one end of the junction differs from germline and may be a read error. In DNA form, the CDR3 reads TGTGCCAGCAGCAGCCTCGGAGCTAGCGGGAGCTCCTACAGTGAGCAGTTCTTC. This encodes CASSSLGASGSSYSEQFF. This chain uses TRBV5-5 with TRBJ2-1; 10 bases line up with TRBD2. The CDR3 consists of 18 residues. Germline V gene sequence: CDR1 SGHKS, CDR2 YYEKEE (reference sequence).

This clone was recorded at least ten times. The chain employs TRBV27 and TRBJ1-6; D is possibly TRBD1 (6 bases). This CDR3 spans 14 amino acids. From germline, CDR1 is MNHEY and CDR2 SMNVEV (reference sequence). V lost 8 bases to trimming and J lost 3 bases, with 11 bases between them. The CDR3 sequence: CASSIQGYNSPLHF. The CDR3 DNA follows: TGTGCCAGCTCCATACAGGGCTATAATTCACCCCTCCACTTT.

This chain uses TRBV30 with TRBJ1-1; D is ambiguous. V lost 3 bases to trimming and J lost 3 bases, with 11 bases between them. This CDR3 contains 13 residues. Germline V lookup: CDR1 GTSNPN, CDR2 SVGIG (reference sequence). CDR3 nucleotides: TGTGCCTGGAGATCGTTCTTAGACACTGAAGCTTTCTTT. Its protein product is CAWRSFLDTEAFF.

This clone was picked up a small number of times. This chain joins TRBV7-9 and TRBJ1-2; D is unresolved. CDR3 length: 15 residues. The ends were cut back, 5 bases at V and 2 bases at J, with 15 bases in the middle. Germline CDR1 SEHNR, CDR2 FQNEAQ (reference sequence). For the CDR3, the DNA is TGTGCCAGCAGCCCCAAGGTTGGCGGCAACTATGGCTACACCTTC. Its translation is CASSPKVGGNYGYTF.

Worth noting for this clone: No DNA is shown, since the ends of the CDR3 on it are uncertain; the CDR3 is the one TCRdb lists. V usage is TRBV3-1 (or the pseudogene TRBV3-2) and J usage is TRBJ2-1; the D call in the table, TRBD2, was not verified against the DNA. CDR1 LGHDT and CDR2 YNNKEL come from the germline V gene (reference sequence). Termini included, the CDR3 measures 13 amino acids. The CDR3 sequence is CASSQDFAGGSFF.